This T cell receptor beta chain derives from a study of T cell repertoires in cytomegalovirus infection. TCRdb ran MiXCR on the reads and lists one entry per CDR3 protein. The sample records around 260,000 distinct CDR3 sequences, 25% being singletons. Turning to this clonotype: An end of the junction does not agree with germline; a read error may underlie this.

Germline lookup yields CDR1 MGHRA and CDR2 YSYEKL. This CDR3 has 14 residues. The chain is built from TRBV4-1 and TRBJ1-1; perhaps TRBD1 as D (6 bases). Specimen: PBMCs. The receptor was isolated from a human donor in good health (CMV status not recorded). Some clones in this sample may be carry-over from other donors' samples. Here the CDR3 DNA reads TGTGCCAGCAGCTACGGACAGACGAACACTGAAGCTTTCTTT. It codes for CASSYGQTNTEAFF.